The 25 T cell receptor beta chains below all came from one sample that was sequenced in a study of CD8+CD57+ T cells in acquired aplastic anemia. Genomic DNA served as template for TCR beta VDJ and CDR3 profiling. Each CDR3 protein gets one entry after TCRdb re-called the reads with MiXCR. This table has 110,000 or so distinct CDR3 sequences, roughly 51% appearing once. The sequenced sample consisted of sorted CD4+, CD8+, or CD8+CD57+ T cells (not recorded which) from PBMCs. The receptor set was obtained from a human donor in good health, serving as a control.

This clonotype appeared many times. J is TRBJ1-4 and V is TRBV9; weak D call: TRBD1 (6 bases). CDR3 length equals 15 residues. V was pared by 0 bases and J by 7 bases, with 13 bases between. Germline CDR1 reads SGDLS; CDR2 reads YYNGEE. The CDR3 loop is CASSVEGGSGEKLFF. The DNA of the CDR3 is TGTGCCAGCAGCGTAGAGGGGGGATCCGGTGAAAAACTGTTTTTT.

The V and J genes are TRBV12-3 or TRBV12-4 and TRBJ1-6; 8 nucleotides line up with TRBD1. V lost 2 bases, J lost 9 bases, and 3 bases stayed unmatched. CDR3 length equals 14 residues. CDR3 region: CASSLFGQGSPLHF. CDR3 nucleotides: TGTGCCAGCAGTTTATTCGGACAGGGTTCACCCCTCCACTTT.

This clonotype was observed a single time. This chain links TRBV2 with TRBJ1-1; weak D call: TRBD1 (5 bases). The CDR3 runs to 14 residues. Trimming shortened V by 5 bases and J by 0 bases, and 10 bases separated the two germline ends. Germline assignment: CDR1 SNHLY and CDR2 FYNNEI. CDR3 bases: TGTGCCAGCAGTCGACAGTCTTTGAACACTGAAGCTTTCTTT. Translating it yields CASSRQSLNTEAFF.

The chain uses TRBV27 and TRBJ1-1; D call uncertain. V lost 3 bases and J 0 bases, leaving 8 bases between the germline ends. The CDR3 covers 14 residues. The germline CDR1 and CDR2 sequences are MNHEY and SMNVEV (reference sequence). CDR3 amino acids: CASSFLGMNTEAFF. In DNA, the CDR3 is TGTGCCAGCAGTTTCTTGGGAATGAACACTGAAGCTTTCTTT.

The rearrangement links TRBV20-1 to TRBJ2-1, with 7 bases that match TRBD1. Unmatched junction bases numbered 7, after V lost 1 base and J lost 7 bases. CDR1 and CDR2 (germline): DFQATT, SNEGSKA (reference sequence). This CDR3 is 14 amino acids long. The CDR3 spells CSARVGGAENEQFF. DNA of the CDR3: TGCAGTGCTAGAGTAGGGGGCGCGGAAAATGAGCAGTTCTTC.

V gene TRBV2 combines with J gene TRBJ1-2, with a possible D match to TRBD1 (5 bases). Trimming removed 7 bases at V and 0 bases at J, with 18 bases between. Germline assignment: CDR1 SNHLY and CDR2 FYNNEI. This CDR3 region has 16 residues. The CDR3 region has the DNA TGTGCCAGCACCCTTGGGGGAAGCTACACTAACTATGGCTACACCTTC. Amino acids: CASTLGGSYTNYGYTF.

The V gene is TRBV7-8, the J gene TRBJ2-7, with TRBD2 as a possible D gene (6 bases). With 1 base removed from V and 3 bases from J, the gap between germline ends came to 22 bases. Germline V gene lookup returns CDR1 SGHVS and CDR2 FQNEAQ. The CDR3 length is 18 residues. CDR3 DNA: TGTGCCAGCAGCTTAGAGGGGACTTGGGTAGCGAGTTACTACGAGCAGTACTTC. Protein sequence: CASSLEGTWVASYYEQYF.

This clonotype has ten or more counts. This chain connects TRBV9 to TRBJ1-1; TRBD1 is a possible D gene (6 bases). Germline V gene sequence: CDR1 SGDLS, CDR2 YYNGEE. This CDR3 has 14 amino acids. The V end lost 4 bases, the J end lost 7 bases, and 17 bases lay between the germline ends. The CDR3 DNA is TGTGCCAGCAGCCCTGAGACAGGAAATTATGAAGCTTTCTTT. It encodes CASSPETGNYEAFF.

This chain joins TRBV11-2 and TRBJ1-1; no clear D. V lost 3 bases, J lost 1 base, and 6 bases lay in between. The CDR3 loop spans 13 amino acids. Per the germline V gene, CDR1 is SGHAT and CDR2 is FQNNGV. The CDR3 region is CASSLIGNTEAFF. In nucleotides, the CDR3 is TGTGCCAGCAGCTTGATCGGGAACACTGAAGCTTTCTTT.

This clonotype was counted ten times or more. This chain joins TRBV19 and TRBJ1-1, with D uncertain. The CDR3 has 13 amino acids. The V end was cut by 6 bases, the J end by 4 bases, with 12 bases between. The germline CDR1 and CDR2 sequences are LNHDA and SQIVND (reference sequence). CDR3 loop: CASSPWDGTEAFF. In DNA form, the CDR3 reads TGTGCCAGTAGCCCTTGGGATGGCACTGAAGCTTTCTTT.

The rearrangement uses TRBV25-1 and TRBJ2-1, with 13 bases identical to TRBD2. This CDR3 spans 16 amino acids. Germline CDR1 MGHDK, CDR2 SYGVNS. Trimming removed 4 bases from V and 0 bases from J; junction bases left unmatched: 0. CDR3 residues: CASSGTSGSSYNEQFF. In DNA form, the CDR3 reads TGTGCCAGCAGTGGGACTAGCGGGAGCTCCTACAATGAGCAGTTCTTC.

The chain carries TRBV19 and TRBJ2-1; 7 nucleotides align to TRBD2. This CDR3 is 14 amino acids long. Germline V gene sequence: CDR1 LNHDA, CDR2 SQIVND (reference sequence). With V trimmed by 8 bases and J by 6 bases, 10 bases remained unmatched. CDR3 coding DNA: TGTGCCAGTTACATGGGCGGGGGAGGCAATGAGCAGTTCTTC. Translation: CASYMGGGGNEQFF.

At least ten counts were recorded for this clonotype. The chain couples TRBV2 to TRBJ1-5; a weak D match, TRBD1 (5 bases). Trimming took 6 bases from V and 6 from J, leaving 9 bases between them. Germline CDR1 reads SNHLY; CDR2 reads FYNNEI. The CDR3 has 12 residues. The CDR3 loop is CASSQGSQPQHF. CDR3 in DNA: TGTGCCAGCAGCCAGGGAAGTCAGCCCCAGCATTTT. The complete variable domain, with remaining parts taken from reference TRBV2 and TRBJ1-5, reads EPEVTQTPSHQVTQMGQEVILRCVPISNHLYFYWYRQILGQKVEFLVSFYNNEISEKSEIFDDQFSVERPDGSNFTLKIRSTKLEDSAMYFCASSQGSQPQHFGDGTRLSIL.

This clonotype was observed a handful of times. The J gene is TRBJ2-3, the V gene TRBV24-1; D remains unclear. This CDR3 is 15 amino acids long. The ends were cut back, 5 bases at V and 2 bases at J, with 13 bases in the middle. CDR1 and CDR2 (germline): KGHDR, SFDVKD. DNA for the CDR3: TGTGCCACCAGTGCAACGGGTGAGCTCACAGATACGCAGTATTTT. Translated, it gives CATSATGELTDTQYF.

The chain uses TRBV7-2 and TRBJ2-5; no firm D call. V shed 3 bases and J shed 5 bases, with 7 bases lying between them. The CDR3 runs to 12 residues. Germline CDR1 reads SGHTA; CDR2 reads FQGNSA. CDR3 nucleotide sequence: TGTGCCAGCAGCTTTAAGAGGGAGACCCAGTACTTC. Its translation is CASSFKRETQYF.

This clonotype has at least ten counts. The V call is TRBV25-1, the J call TRBJ2-1; D is perhaps TRBD2 (6 bases). Germline assignment: CDR1 MGHDK and CDR2 SYGVNS. Deletions cut 1 base from V and 9 bases from J, with 16 bases between. The CDR3 is 15 amino acids. The CDR3 spells CASSESLGGESEQFF. The CDR3 DNA reads as TGTGCCAGCAGTGAATCCCTAGGCGGGGAAAGTGAGCAGTTCTTC.

This clonotype was detected many times. The chain uses TRBV5-5 and TRBJ2-1, with D unclear. Trimming cost V 2 bases and J 6 bases, with 12 bases left between them. This CDR3 contains 14 residues. Germline V CDR1 and CDR2: SGHKS, YYEKEE (reference sequence). Here the CDR3 reads CASSFLVEVNEQFF. As DNA, the CDR3 is TGTGCCAGCAGCTTTCTAGTTGAAGTCAATGAGCAGTTCTTC.

This clonotype appeared many times. The rearrangement joins TRBV13 to TRBJ2-2; D unclear. V lost 0 bases, J lost 5 bases, and 4 bases lay in between. The germline V gene encodes CDR1 PRHDT and CDR2 FYEKMQ (reference sequence). This CDR3 region has 13 residues. CDR3 sequence: CASSLGMTGELFF. CDR3 nucleotide sequence: TGTGCCAGCAGCTTAGGGATGACCGGGGAGCTGTTTTTT.

The chain has TRBV7-8 and TRBJ1-2, with TRBD1 matching 9 bases. Germline assignment: CDR1 SGHVS and CDR2 FQNEAQ. With V trimmed by 6 bases and J by 4 bases, 3 bases remained unmatched. The CDR3 is 13 residues long. CDR3 amino acids: CASSSGQGYGYTF. CDR3 coding DNA: TGTGCCAGCAGTTCGGGACAGGGCTATGGCTACACCTTC.

Many counts were recorded for this clonotype. The chain is built from TRBV29-1 and TRBJ2-7, with D tentatively TRBD2 (6 bases). This CDR3 has 14 residues. The germline CDR1 and CDR2 sequences are SQVTM and ANQGSEA. Trimming removed 5 bases at V and 3 bases at J, with 17 bases between. CDR3 sequence (DNA): TGCAGCGTTCTCGGGACTTTCTCACACTACGAGCAGTACTTC. Amino acids: CSVLGTFSHYEQYF.

Concerning this clonotype: A much bigger clone sits one base away, suggesting this may be a read error. The chain employs TRBV25-1 and TRBJ2-7; D may be TRBD1 (6 bases). The V gene lost 11 bases and the J gene lost 5 bases, with 28 bases spanning the gap. There are 16 residues in the CDR3. Germline CDR1 and CDR2: MGHDK and SYGVNS. CDR3 sequence (DNA): TGTGCCTGGGGGTTCTCCGGGCAGGGGCGCCCCCACGAGCAGTACTTC. Its protein product is CAWGFSGQGRPHEQYF.

The count of this clonotype is one. V usage is TRBV11-2 and J usage is TRBJ1-1; 9 positions agree with TRBD1. Germline-derived CDR1 and CDR2 are SGHAT and FQNNGV. CDR3 size: 19 residues. J lost 0 bases, V lost 1 base, and 12 bases had no gene match. The CDR3 DNA sequence: TGTGCCAGCAGCTTAGGTAGATTGGGACAGGGCGGGGTGAACACTGAAGCTTTCTTT. It specifies CASSLGRLGQGGVNTEAFF.

J is TRBJ2-5 and V is TRBV10-3; perhaps TRBD2 as D (6 bases). The J call is doubtful: the DNA matches TRBJ2-7 better. This CDR3 has 14 residues. Germline CDR1 reads ENHRY; CDR2 reads SYGVKD. CDR3 sequence: CAISEIADSYEQYF. Here the CDR3 DNA reads TGTGCCATCAGTGAGATAGCGGACTCCTACGAGCAGTACTTC.

This clonotype was observed many times. The V gene is TRBV29-1, the J gene TRBJ2-7; 8 bases match TRBD1. With V trimmed by 4 bases and J by 2 bases, 13 bases remained unmatched. The CDR3 contains 16 residues. Germline V gene data show CDR1 as SQVTM and CDR2 as ANQGSEA. This chain's CDR3 is CSVVGFDRGETYEQYF. The CDR3 bases are TGCAGCGTTGTTGGTTTCGACAGGGGCGAAACCTACGAGCAGTACTTC.

This clonotype was seen ten or more times. The gene calls are TRBV7-6 and TRBJ2-3; D gene uncertain. This CDR3 is built from 14 residues. The germline V gene encodes CDR1 SGHVS and CDR2 FNYEAQ. V dropped 5 bases and J dropped 4 bases, with 13 bases sitting between them. The CDR3 DNA follows: TGTGCCAGCAGCAACAGAATAAACCCAGATACGCAGTATTTT. Its translation: CASSNRINPDTQYF.